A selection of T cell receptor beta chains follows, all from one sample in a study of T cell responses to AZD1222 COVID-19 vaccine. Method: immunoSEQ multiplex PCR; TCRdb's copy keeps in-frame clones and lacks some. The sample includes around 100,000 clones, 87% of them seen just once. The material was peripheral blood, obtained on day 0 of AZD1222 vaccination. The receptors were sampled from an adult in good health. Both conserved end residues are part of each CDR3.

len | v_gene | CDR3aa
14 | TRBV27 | CASSLDRRNSPLHF
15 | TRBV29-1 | CSVGAMDTNTGELFF
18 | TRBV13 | CASSSGLAGGLRFRTQYF
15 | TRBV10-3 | CAISGWNTGASTIYF
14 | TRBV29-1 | CSVKRGRQVETQYF
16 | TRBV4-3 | CASSQDRQVAYSPLHF
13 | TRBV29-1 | CSAQVSGANVLTF
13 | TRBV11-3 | CASSPRGDTEAFF
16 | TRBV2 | CASSAETGTFVGEQFF
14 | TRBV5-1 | CASSLQATNTEAFF
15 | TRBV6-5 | CASSSRTGSPYEQYF
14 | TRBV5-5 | CASSLGQGNYGYTF
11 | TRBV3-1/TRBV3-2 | CASRKGAEAFF
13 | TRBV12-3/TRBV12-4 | CASSSPGNSPLHF
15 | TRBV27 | CASSPIQDRAIGYTF
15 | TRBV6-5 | CASSYSAGGHYGYTF
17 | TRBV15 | CATSSRRRNPSNYGYTF
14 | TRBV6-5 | CASSYVGSKETQYF
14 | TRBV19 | CASSIQPANYGYTF
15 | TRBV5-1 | CASSPNLRTGHGYTF
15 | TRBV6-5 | CASSYSGGDGGEQFF
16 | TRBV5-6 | CASSLARSGNTGELFF
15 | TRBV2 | CASKPGQVEYEKLFF
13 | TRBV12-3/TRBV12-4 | CASSPGPSGELFF
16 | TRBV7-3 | CASNSSGQGLNTEAFF
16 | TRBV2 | CASSGIAGGTTGELFF